The entry that follows covers one T cell receptor (beta chain) sequence. Libraries were prepared by immunoSEQ multiplex PCR; TCRdb keeps only in-frame clonotypes and omits some of them. The profile shows roughly 160,000 clones, 70% to 85% of them singletons. Per germline, CDR1 LGHDT and CDR2 YNNKEL (reference sequence). The CDR3 totals 15 residues. J gave up 4 bases and V 5 bases, and 9 bases lay outside the gene matches. This sample stems from a study of blood T cell repertoires in COVID-19. Sequencing used PBMCs or T cells enriched from blood (not recorded which). The origin of this receptor is a man in his fifties or sixties who had recovered from COVID-19. This sequence joins TRBV3-1 (or the pseudogene TRBV3-2) and TRBJ2-3; TRBD1 matches 7 bases. The DNA for the CDR3 is TGTGCCAGCAGCTTAGGAAGGGGGCTGGCAGATACGCAGTATTTT. This translates into CASSLGRGLADTQYF.